A selection of T cell receptor beta chains follows, all from one sample in a study of vaccination and CD4 T cells after COVID-19. Via MiXCR, TCRdb re-called the PCR reads, giving one row per CDR3 protein. Of 7,000 or so distinct CDR3 sequences listed, 43% are singletons. No cognate antigen is known for these TCRs. The sequenced sample was CD4+ T cells from blood, cultured in vitro. Receptor source: a human donor in good health. CDR3s include the opening cysteine and the closing phenylalanine or tryptophan. The D gene is left open where the match is weak. Clone sizes are given selectively: once, few, many, or a class where the clone is expanded.

v_call	clone_size	d_call	j_call	cdr3_nt	cdr3_aa
TRBV10-3	NA	TRBD1	TRBJ2-1	TGTGCCACCGTCACAGGGGGCGACTACAATGAGCAGTTCTTC	CATVTGGDYNEQFF
TRBV6-2/TRBV6-3	NA	TRBD1	TRBJ1-1	TGTGCCAGCAGCCTCACAGGGGGGGGCACTGAAGCTTTCTTT	CASSLTGGGTEAFF
TRBV12-3/TRBV12-4	few	TRBD1	TRBJ1-6	TGTGCCAGCAGGAGACAGGGGGCAAGTAATTCACCCCTCCACTTT	CASRRQGASNSPLHF
TRBV7-9	few	TRBD2	TRBJ2-1	TGTGCCAGCAGCTTAGATCGGAGCGGGAGCGGCGGGACTAGCGGGAATAGGGATGAGCAGTTCTTC	CASSLDRSGSGGTSGNRDEQFF
TRBV30	NA	NA	TRBJ1-1	TGTGCCTGGAGTAGGACTGGTAACACTGAAGCTTTCTTT	CAWSRTGNTEAFF
TRBV10-3	few	NA	TRBJ1-6	TGTGCCATCAGTGAAGAGAGCTCCTATAATTCACCCCTCCACTTT	CAISEESSYNSPLHF
TRBV6-1	NA	TRBD1	TRBJ1-5	TGTGCCAGCAGCACAAGACACACAGGGGGTAGTCAGCCCCAGCATTTT	CASSTRHTGGSQPQHF
TRBV12-3/TRBV12-4	once	NA	TRBJ1-2	TGTGCCAGCACGCGTAGGGGCGGCTACACCTTC	CASTRRGGYTF
TRBV11-3	few	TRBD2	TRBJ2-5	TGTGCCAGCAGCGCCCGTAGCGGGAGGGCCGCAGAGACCCAGTACTTC	CASSARSGRAAETQYF
TRBV28	NA	NA	TRBJ1-3	TGTGCCAGCAGCTTTGGACGGTGGGGTCCTGGAAACACCATATATTTT	CASSFGRWGPGNTIYF
TRBV6-1	NA	TRBD1	TRBJ1-4	TGTGCCAGCAGTCCGGACAGGGGGCCGGAAAAACTGTTTTTT	CASSPDRGPEKLFF
TRBV7-2	few	TRBD2	TRBJ2-7	TGTGCCAGCAGCTTAGGCTGGGGACTAGCAGACTACGAGCAGTACTTC	CASSLGWGLADYEQYF
TRBV25-1	NA	NA	TRBJ2-6	TGTGCCAGCAGTGCCCCAGGGGTCTCTGGGGCCAACGTCCTGACTTTC	CASSAPGVSGANVLTF
TRBV6-1	few	NA	TRBJ2-7	TGTGCCAGCACTGGAATCTACGAGCAGTACTTC	CASTGIYEQYF
TRBV9	NA	NA	TRBJ2-1	TGTGCCAGCAGCGTAGCTAAAGAATTTAGCTCCTACAATGAGCAGTTCTTC	CASSVAKEFSSYNEQFF
TRBV20-1	few	NA	TRBJ2-1	TGCAGTGCTAGATCCCCCCTGGTAAACAATGAGCAGTTCTTC	CSARSPLVNNEQFF
TRBV9	NA	NA	TRBJ2-2	TGTGCCAGCAGCGTAACCGCGAACGGGGAGCTGTTTTTT	CASSVTANGELFF
TRBV12-3/TRBV12-4	NA	NA	TRBJ2-1	TGTGCCAGCAGTTTGGGAATACAACAGGGCAATGAGCAGTTCTTC	CASSLGIQQGNEQFF
TRBV10-3	NA	NA	TRBJ1-6	TGTGCCATCAGTGAGGGGGGACCTAATTCACCCCTCCACTTT	CAISEGGPNSPLHF
TRBV6-1	NA	TRBD1	TRBJ1-4	TGTGCCAGCAGTGGCCTGGCAGGGGGCCAGGAAAAACTGTTTTTT	CASSGLAGGQEKLFF
TRBV20-1	few	NA	TRBJ2-7	TGCAGTGCTAGAGAGGGACCAGTGTACGAGCAGTACTTC	CSAREGPVYEQYF
TRBV11-2	NA	TRBD1	TRBJ2-7	TGTGCCAGCAGCTTTAACCTTGGACAGGCCGACTACGAGCAGTACTTC	CASSFNLGQADYEQYF
TRBV7-9	once	NA	TRBJ2-1	TGTGCCAGCAGCCTTCTCTACAATGAGCAGTTCTTC	CASSLLYNEQFF
TRBV12-3/TRBV12-4	NA	NA	TRBJ1-1	TGTGCCAGCAGTTTAGCGACCGGGGACACTGAAGCTTTCTTT	CASSLATGDTEAFF
TRBV20-1	NA	NA	TRBJ2-7	TGCAGTGCTAGATCTCCGGCCGCTGGGACCGAGCAGTACTTC	CSARSPAAGTEQYF
TRBV19	NA	NA	TRBJ2-5	TGTGCCAGTAGTATAGATCGAGGCAGTCATATCCAAGAGACCCAGTACTTC	CASSIDRGSHIQETQYF
TRBV20-1	NA	NA	TRBJ2-1	TGCAGTGCTAGTAGCGGCGGAATCTCCTACAATGAGCAGTTCTTC	CSASSGGISYNEQFF
TRBV5-1	NA	NA	TRBJ2-1	TGCGCCAGCAGCTGGATCGACAGAAACAATGAGCAGTTCTTC	CASSWIDRNNEQFF
TRBV6-4	once	NA	TRBJ2-6	TGTGCCAGCAGTGACCGGTCTGGGGCCAACGTCCTGACTTTC	CASSDRSGANVLTF
TRBV20-1	NA	NA	TRBJ1-5	TGCAGTGCTAGTCTACAGGTTGATCAGCCCCAGCATTTT	CSASLQVDQPQHF
TRBV4-3	once	TRBD1	TRBJ2-1	TGCGCCAGCAGCCGGGGACAGGGATTCTACAATGAGCAGTTCTTC	CASSRGQGFYNEQFF
TRBV27	once	NA	TRBJ1-3	TGTGCCAGCAGTTTAAGGTCAGGGCCTGGAAACACCATATATTTT	CASSLRSGPGNTIYF
TRBV5-6	few	NA	TRBJ1-2	TGTGCCAGCAGATCCCCACACGTCCTCACTAACTATGGCTACACCTTC	CASRSPHVLTNYGYTF
TRBV14	NA	TRBD1	TRBJ1-2	TGTGCCAGCAGCCAAGTTGAAGGTGGACAGGGCACCTTC	CASSQVEGGQGTF
TRBV11-3	NA	NA	TRBJ1-1	TGTGCCAGCACCGAAAACACTGAAGCTTTCTTT	CASTENTEAFF
TRBV7-2	large	TRBD2	TRBJ2-3	TGTGCCAGCAGCTTGGCTAGCGGGGGTTACACAGATACGCAGTATTTT	CASSLASGGYTDTQYF
TRBV7-2	few	NA	TRBJ1-1	TGTGCCAGCACCCATGGAGTACCAGGGGCTTCCTGGAACACTGAAGCTTTCTTT	CASTHGVPGASWNTEAFF
TRBV7-2	NA	NA	TRBJ2-3	TGTGCCAGCAGCTTATTTGGGGGGGCGGCAGATACGCAGTATTTT	CASSLFGGAADTQYF
TRBV11-2	NA	TRBD1	TRBJ1-1	TGTGCCAGCCACTGGGGCCCAGACAGGGGAACTGAAGCTTTCTTT	CASHWGPDRGTEAFF
TRBV20-1	NA	TRBD2	TRBJ2-3	TGCAGTGCTAGAGGGACTAGCGGAGGCACAGATACGCAGTATTTT	CSARGTSGGTDTQYF
TRBV28	NA	NA	TRBJ1-5	TGTGCCAGCGTTGGTTTCCTGGGTAGCAATCAGCCCCAGCATTTT	CASVGFLGSNQPQHF
TRBV20-1	medium-sized	TRBD2	TRBJ2-5	TGCAGTGCGCCCCCCTCCATGATAGCGGGAGCTGGGCAGACCCAGTACTTC	CSAPPSMIAGAGQTQYF
TRBV7-9	NA	NA	TRBJ2-1	TGTGCCAAGCAGGAAGTTTTAGCGAGATACAATGAGCAGTTCTTC	CAKQEVLARYNEQFF
TRBV5-5	NA	NA	TRBJ1-2	TGTGCCAGCAGCTCCTTGTCGGGTGGCGGCTACACCTTC	CASSSLSGGGYTF
TRBV7-2	NA	NA	TRBJ1-1	TGTGCCAGCAGCTTAAAGGGGGGCCTGGGTGAAGCTTTCTTT	CASSLKGGLGEAFF
TRBV6-2/TRBV6-3	NA	NA	TRBJ2-5	TGTGCCAGCAGTTGGTCCGGGAGCCGGGAGACCCAGTACTTC	CASSWSGSRETQYF
TRBV11-2	NA	NA	TRBJ1-2	TGTGCCAGCAGCTTAGGATCGACAACTTACTATGGCTACACCTTC	CASSLGSTTYYGYTF
TRBV10-3	NA	NA	TRBJ1-1	TGTGCCATCAGTGAGCTCAGGGTCGCTGAAGCTTTCTTT	CAISELRVAEAFF
TRBV6-2/TRBV6-3	few	NA	TRBJ1-2	TGTGCCAGCAGTGACGGGTCCTACTATGGCTACACCTTC	CASSDGSYYGYTF
TRBV7-6	few	NA	TRBJ1-6	TGTGCCAGCAGCTTAGAAGTCGGCGGCAGTTCTTCACCCCTCCACTTT	CASSLEVGGSSSPLHF
TRBV6-2/TRBV6-3	NA	TRBD1	TRBJ2-1	TGTGCCAGCACCGGTTCCGGGACAGTCGAACAGTTCTTC	CASTGSGTVEQFF